The present T cell receptor (beta chain) was sequenced within a study of blood T cell repertoires in COVID-19. Turning to the study itself: The United States, Italy and Spain supplied acute and convalescent COVID-19 samples. In each case, the material was cDNA or gDNA derived from T cells, B-cell-depleted T cells, or PBMCs.

Germline CDR1 reads MGHRA; CDR2 reads YSYEKL. Trimming cost V 0 bases and J 9 bases, with 15 bases left between them. The CDR3 totals 15 residues. Original processing methods: From reference gene primer amplification, estimates of nucleated cell counts were derived. Sequencing used immunoSEQ multiplex PCR; TCRdb keeps in-frame clones, though not all of them. The DNA was the basis for D and trimming; V, J and clone size are from that table. The sample yields 110,000 or so clones, more than 65% seen once. The specimen was peripheral blood. The clonotype was recovered from a middle-aged man with acute or convalescent COVID-19. This chain connects TRBV4-1 to TRBJ2-1; TRBD2 is a possible D gene (5 bases). The CDR3 loop reads CASSQERLVGGEQFF. As DNA, the CDR3 is TGCGCCAGCAGCCAAGAAAGGTTAGTCGGAGGTGAGCAGTTCTTC.